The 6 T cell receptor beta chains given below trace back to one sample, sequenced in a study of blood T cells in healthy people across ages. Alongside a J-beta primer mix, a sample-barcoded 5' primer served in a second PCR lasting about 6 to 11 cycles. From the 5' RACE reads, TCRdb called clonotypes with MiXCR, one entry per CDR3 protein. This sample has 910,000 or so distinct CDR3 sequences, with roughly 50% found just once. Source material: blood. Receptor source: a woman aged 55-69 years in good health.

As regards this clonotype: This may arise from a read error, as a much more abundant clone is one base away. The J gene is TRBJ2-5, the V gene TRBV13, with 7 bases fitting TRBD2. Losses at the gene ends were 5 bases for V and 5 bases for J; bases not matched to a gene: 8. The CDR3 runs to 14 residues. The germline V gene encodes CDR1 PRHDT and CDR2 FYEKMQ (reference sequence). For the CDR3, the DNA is TGTGCCAGCAGCGTGGGGCTAGCGGTTGAGACCCAGTACTTC. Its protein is CASSVGLAVETQYF.

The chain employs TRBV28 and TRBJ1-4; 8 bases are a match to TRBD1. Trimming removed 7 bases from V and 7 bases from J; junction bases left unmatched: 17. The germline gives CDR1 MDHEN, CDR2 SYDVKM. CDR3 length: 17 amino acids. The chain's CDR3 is CASNPQPPDRGGEKLFF. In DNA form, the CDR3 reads TGTGCCAGCAACCCTCAACCTCCCGACAGGGGCGGTGAAAAACTGTTTTTT.

CDR3 DNA sequence: TGCAGTGCTAGAGATATGCGCCGACTAGCGAGCAACAATGAGCAGTTCTTC. Translation gives CSARDMRRLASNNEQFF. V and J are TRBV20-1 and TRBJ2-1; TRBD2 agrees at 8 bases. The germline CDR1 and CDR2 sequences are DFQATT and SNEGSKA (reference sequence). The CDR3 is made up of 17 amino acids. J was trimmed by 5 bases and V by 0 bases; bases with no gene match: 12.

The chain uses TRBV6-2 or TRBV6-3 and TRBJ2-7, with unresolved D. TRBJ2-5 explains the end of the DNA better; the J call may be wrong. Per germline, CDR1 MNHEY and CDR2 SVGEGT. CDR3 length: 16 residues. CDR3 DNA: TGTGCCAGCAGTTACGGCGGCACTTCCTTCCGGGAGACCCAGTACTTC. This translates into CASSYGGTSFRETQYF.

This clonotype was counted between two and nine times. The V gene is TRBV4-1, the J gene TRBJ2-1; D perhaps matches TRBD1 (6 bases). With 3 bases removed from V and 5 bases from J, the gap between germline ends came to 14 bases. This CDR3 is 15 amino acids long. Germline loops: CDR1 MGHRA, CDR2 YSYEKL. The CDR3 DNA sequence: TGCGCCAGCAGCCAGCCAAGCCGGGACAACAATGAGCAGTTCTTC. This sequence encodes CASSQPSRDNNEQFF.

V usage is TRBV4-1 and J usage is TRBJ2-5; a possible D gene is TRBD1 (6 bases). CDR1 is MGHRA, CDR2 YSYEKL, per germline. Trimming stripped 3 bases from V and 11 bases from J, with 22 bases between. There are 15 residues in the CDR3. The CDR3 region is CASSHLQGPYNEQYF. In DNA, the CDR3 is TGCGCCAGCAGCCACCTACAGGGCCCCTACAATGAGCAGTACTTC.